This TCR beta chain came from a study of T cell responses to AZD1222 COVID-19 vaccine. Study-level results: The peak T cell response came first, and repertoires were sampled only after it.

Some clones are missing from TCRdb's copy, which holds only in-frame ones; the method was immunoSEQ multiplex PCR. Of about 120,000 clones listed, about 88% are singletons. Note on this clone: Its antigen remains unknown.

This specimen consisted of peripheral blood, obtained on day 0 of AZD1222 vaccination. The TCR was taken from an adult in good health.

The CDR3 sequence: CSGAGTGGRGYTF. Written as DNA, the CDR3 is TGCAGCGGGGCCGGGACAGGGGGCCGAGGCTACACCTTC. This chain uses TRBV29-1 with TRBJ1-2; 12 bases line up with TRBD1. V lost 7 bases to trimming and J lost 8 bases; unmatched junction nucleotides: 8. CDR1 is SQVTM and CDR2 is ANQGSEA in the germline V gene. The CDR3 runs to 13 residues.